The clone carrying this TCR beta chain showed up just a few times. With 7 bases removed from V and 3 bases from J, the gap between germline ends came to 9 bases. The germline gives CDR1 SEHNR, CDR2 FQNEAQ (reference sequence). CDR3 length equals 13 residues. This entry comes from a study of cytomegalovirus exposure and HLA in healthy donors. The PCR ran on 60 Vbeta and 13 Jbeta primers. Clones were read by immunoSEQ multiplex PCR, and TCRdb kept only the in-frame ones, dropping some. The repertoire has about 150,000 clones, approximately 75% of them found once; the top ten carry roughly 1.1%. Sequencing was carried out using PBMCs. The clonotype originates from a male donor in good health and CMV-seronegative. This chain uses TRBV7-9 with TRBJ1-4; D is perhaps TRBD1 (5 bases). CDR3: CASKGIANEKLFF. The CDR3 DNA sequence: TGTGCCAGCAAGGGGATAGCTAATGAAAAACTGTTTTTT.